Listed here is a single T cell receptor (beta chain). Its antigen is not known. As to treatment: over 15 received Ad26.COV2.S at low or high dose, single or two shots; roughly five received placebo; per-sample allocation not given. Specimen acquisition occurred on day 63 following the initial vaccine or placebo injection. The data were taken from a study of Ad26.COV2.S vaccination and SARS-CoV-2 variants. Whole-study findings and limits: Measurement of non-spike TCR breadth gave similar results in vaccine and placebo recipients.

This table comes from immunoSEQ multiplex PCR, and its TCRdb copy is limited to in-frame clones, with some not included. The table records roughly 700,000 clones, about 89% of them present only once. V was shortened by 2 bases and J by 0 bases, with 7 bases between the two germline ends. The CDR3 contains 14 residues. Germline CDR1 LNHDA, CDR2 SQIVND (reference sequence). This clonotype was obtained from a person aged 18-60 years who received the Ad26.COV2.S COVID-19 vaccine or a placebo. The rearrangement uses TRBV19 and TRBJ1-1; D is unresolved. Material: peripheral blood, obtained in a trial of Ad26.COV2.S vaccine versus placebo. CDR3 bases: TGTGCCAGTAGTATACTGCTCATGAACACTGAAGCTTTCTTT. It encodes CASSILLMNTEAFF. Looking up the rest from reference TRBV19 and TRBJ1-1 gives the full variable domain: DGGITQSPKYLFRKEGQNVTLSCEQNLNHDAMYWYRQDPGQGLRLIYYSQIVNDFQKGDIAEGYSVSREKKESFPLTVTSAQKNPTAFYLCASSILLMNTEAFFGQGTRLTVV.